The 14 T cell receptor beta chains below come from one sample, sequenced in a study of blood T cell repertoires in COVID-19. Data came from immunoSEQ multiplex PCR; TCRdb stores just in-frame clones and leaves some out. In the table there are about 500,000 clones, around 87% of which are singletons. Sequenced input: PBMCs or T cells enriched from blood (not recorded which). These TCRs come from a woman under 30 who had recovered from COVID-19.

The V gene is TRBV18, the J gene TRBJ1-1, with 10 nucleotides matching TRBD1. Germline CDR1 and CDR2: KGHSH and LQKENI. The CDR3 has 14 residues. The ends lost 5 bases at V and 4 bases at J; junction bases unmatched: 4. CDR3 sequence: CASSRGTGVTEAFF. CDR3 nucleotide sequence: TGTGCCAGCTCAAGGGGGACAGGGGTCACTGAAGCTTTCTTT.

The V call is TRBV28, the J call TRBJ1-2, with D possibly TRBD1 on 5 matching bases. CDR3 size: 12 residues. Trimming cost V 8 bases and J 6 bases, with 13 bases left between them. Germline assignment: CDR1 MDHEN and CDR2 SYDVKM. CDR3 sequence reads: CASQGPTHGYTF. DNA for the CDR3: TGTGCCAGCCAGGGCCCGACCCATGGCTACACCTTC.

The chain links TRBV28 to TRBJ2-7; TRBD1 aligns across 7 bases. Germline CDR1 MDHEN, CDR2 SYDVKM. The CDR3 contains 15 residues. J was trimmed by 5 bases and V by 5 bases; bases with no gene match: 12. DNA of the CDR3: TGTGCCAGCAGTCCTATTTTCGACAGGGTGCACGAGCAGTACTTC. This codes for CASSPIFDRVHEQYF.

The CDR3 nucleotides are TGTGCCAGCACACGGGGGGGGAGCACTGAAGCTTTCTTT. This translates into CASTRGGSTEAFF. The J gene is TRBJ1-1, the V gene TRBV6-5; maybe TRBD1 (5 bases). V was cut by 7 bases and J by 4 bases, with 13 bases left in between. Germline assignment: CDR1 MNHEY and CDR2 SVGAGI. The CDR3 totals 13 residues.

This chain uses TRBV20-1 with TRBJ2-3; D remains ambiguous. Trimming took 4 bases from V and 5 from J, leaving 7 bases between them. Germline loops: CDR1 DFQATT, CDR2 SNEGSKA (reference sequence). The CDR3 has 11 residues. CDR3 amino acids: CSAISRDTQYF. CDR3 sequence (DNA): TGCAGTGCTATCTCGCGAGATACGCAGTATTTT.

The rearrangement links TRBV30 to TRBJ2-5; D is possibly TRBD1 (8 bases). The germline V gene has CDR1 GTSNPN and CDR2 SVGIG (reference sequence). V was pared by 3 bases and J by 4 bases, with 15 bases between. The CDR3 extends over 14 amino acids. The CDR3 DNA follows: TGTGCCTGGAGGAACAGGGGGGGGAGAGAGACCCAGTACTTC. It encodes CAWRNRGGRETQYF.

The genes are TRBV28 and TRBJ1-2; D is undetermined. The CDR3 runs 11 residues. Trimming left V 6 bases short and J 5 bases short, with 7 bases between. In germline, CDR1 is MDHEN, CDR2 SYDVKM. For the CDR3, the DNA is TGTGCCAGCAGCGAGGAGTATGGCTACACCTTC. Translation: CASSEEYGYTF.

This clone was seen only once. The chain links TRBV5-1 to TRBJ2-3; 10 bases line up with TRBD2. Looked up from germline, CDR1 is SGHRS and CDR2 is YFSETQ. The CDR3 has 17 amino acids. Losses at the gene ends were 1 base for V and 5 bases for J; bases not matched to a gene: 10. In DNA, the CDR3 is TGCGCCAGCAGCTTGTTAGCCAGCGGGGGGGCCGGAGATACGCAGTATTTT. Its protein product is CASSLLASGGAGDTQYF.

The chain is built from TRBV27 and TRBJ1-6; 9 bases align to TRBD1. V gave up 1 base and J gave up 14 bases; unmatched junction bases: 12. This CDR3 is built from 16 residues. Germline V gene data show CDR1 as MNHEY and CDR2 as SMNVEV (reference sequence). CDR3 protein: CASSLYLGTGIEALHF. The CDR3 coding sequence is TGTGCCAGCAGTTTATACCTTGGGACAGGGATCGAGGCCCTCCACTTT.

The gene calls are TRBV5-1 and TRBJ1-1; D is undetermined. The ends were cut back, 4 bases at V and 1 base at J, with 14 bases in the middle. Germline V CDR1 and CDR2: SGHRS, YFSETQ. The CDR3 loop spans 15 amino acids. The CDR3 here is CASSVDPRGNTEAFF. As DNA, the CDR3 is TGCGCCAGCAGCGTGGATCCCCGGGGGAACACTGAAGCTTTCTTT. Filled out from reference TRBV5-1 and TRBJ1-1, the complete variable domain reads KAGVTQTPRYLIKTRGQQVTLSCSPISGHRSVSWYQQTPGQGLQFLFEYFSETQRNKGNFPGRFSGRQFSNSRSEMNVSTLELGDSALYLCASSVDPRGNTEAFFGQGTRLTVV.

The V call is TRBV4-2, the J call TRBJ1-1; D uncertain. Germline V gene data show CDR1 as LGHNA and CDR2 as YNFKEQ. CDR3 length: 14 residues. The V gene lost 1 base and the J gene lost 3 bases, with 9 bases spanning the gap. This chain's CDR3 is CASSQVFRDTEAFF. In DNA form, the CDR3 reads TGTGCCAGCAGCCAAGTCTTCCGGGACACTGAAGCTTTCTTT.

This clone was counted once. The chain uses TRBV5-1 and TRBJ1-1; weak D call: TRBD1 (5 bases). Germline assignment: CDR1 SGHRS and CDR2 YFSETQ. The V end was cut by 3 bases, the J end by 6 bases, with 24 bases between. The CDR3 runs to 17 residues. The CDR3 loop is CASSSKHQTQVYAEAFF. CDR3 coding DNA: TGCGCCAGCAGCTCGAAGCACCAAACACAGGTATACGCTGAAGCTTTCTTT. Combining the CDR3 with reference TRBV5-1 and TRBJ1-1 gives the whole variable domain KAGVTQTPRYLIKTRGQQVTLSCSPISGHRSVSWYQQTPGQGLQFLFEYFSETQRNKGNFPGRFSGRQFSNSRSEMNVSTLELGDSALYLCASSSKHQTQVYAEAFFGQGTRLTVV.

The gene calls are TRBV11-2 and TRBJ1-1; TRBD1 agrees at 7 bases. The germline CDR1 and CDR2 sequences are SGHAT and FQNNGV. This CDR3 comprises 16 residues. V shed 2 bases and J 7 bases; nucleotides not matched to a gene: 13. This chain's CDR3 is CASSLFGGATGIEAFF. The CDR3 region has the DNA TGTGCCAGCAGCTTATTCGGAGGGGCGACAGGGATTGAAGCTTTCTTT.

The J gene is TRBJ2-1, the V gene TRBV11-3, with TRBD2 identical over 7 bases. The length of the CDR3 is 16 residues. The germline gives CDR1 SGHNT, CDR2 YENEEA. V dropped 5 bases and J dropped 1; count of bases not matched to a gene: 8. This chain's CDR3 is CASSPTSAASYNEQFF. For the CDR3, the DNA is TGTGCCAGCAGCCCAACTAGCGCCGCATCCTACAATGAGCAGTTCTTC.